The T cell receptor (beta chain) described here comes from a study of Ad26.COV2.S vaccination and SARS-CoV-2 variants. As for the study in general: Administration of Ad26.COV2.S was intramuscular, either once or twice 56 days apart.

This clone was detected once. Treatment in this sample: some 19 received Ad26.COV2.S at low or high dose, single or two shots; about 5 received placebo; per-sample allocation not given. At day 63 after the first vaccine or placebo injection, samples were drawn. TCRdb's copy holds only in-frame clones and misses some; the assay was immunoSEQ multiplex PCR. The data show roughly 460,000 clones, 89% seen once. This CDR3 has 13 residues. J lost 7 bases, V lost 6 bases, and 9 bases had no gene match. This sequence originates from a person between 18 and 65 years old who received the Ad26.COV2.S COVID-19 vaccine or a placebo. The chain uses TRBV12-3 or TRBV12-4 and TRBJ2-7; TRBD2 matches 7 bases. Specimen: peripheral blood, collected in a trial of Ad26.COV2.S vaccine versus placebo. This CDR3 is CASSPTSLGEQYF. As DNA, the CDR3 is TGTGCCAGCAGCCCGACTAGCCTGGGGGAGCAGTACTTC.